This entry lists 28 T cell receptor beta chains sequenced from one sample in a study of T cell responses to AZD1222 COVID-19 vaccine. Clones were read by immunoSEQ multiplex PCR, and TCRdb kept only the in-frame ones, dropping some. Of tens of thousands of clones listed, 70% to 90% are singletons. The sample was peripheral blood, taken 28 days after the second AZD1222 dose. The receptors stem from an adult who received the AZD1222 COVID-19 vaccine.

The CDR3 bases are TGCGCCAGCAGCCAAGAGGGGGCGCACGGCTACACCTTC. Amino acids: CASSQEGAHGYTF. The genes are TRBV4-3 and TRBJ1-2, with TRBD1 as a possible D gene (6 bases). V lost 0 bases to trimming and J lost 8 bases, with 10 bases between them. Per germline, CDR1 LGHNA and CDR2 YSLEER. This CDR3 is 13 amino acids long.

The J gene is TRBJ1-1, the V gene TRBV10-3; possible D gene TRBD1, 6 bases. Looked up from germline, CDR1 is ENHRY and CDR2 is SYGVKD. Trimming cost V 6 bases and J 4 bases, with 18 bases left between them. This CDR3 is 15 amino acids long. In DNA form, the CDR3 reads TGTGCCATCAGGCCGACAGGCGATACTACCACTGAAGCTTTCTTT. It is translated as CAIRPTGDTTTEAFF.

The rearrangement uses TRBV19 and TRBJ2-1; TRBD2 agrees at 7 bases. The germline V gene encodes CDR1 LNHDA and CDR2 SQIVND (reference sequence). This CDR3 is 15 amino acids long. V dropped 6 bases and J dropped 4; count of bases not matched to a gene: 9. CDR3 DNA sequence: TGTGCCAGTAGCTCATCCGCTAGCGGTTACAATGAGCAGTTCTTC. As protein: CASSSSASGYNEQFF.

This chain uses TRBV27 with TRBJ2-7, with D possibly TRBD1 on 5 matching bases. Germline assignment: CDR1 MNHEY and CDR2 SMNVEV (reference sequence). The CDR3 spans 13 residues. Trimming removed 6 bases at V and 2 bases at J, with 11 bases between. CDR3 sequence (DNA): TGTGCCAGCAGGGATGGGGCAGCCTACGAGCAGTACTTC. This gives the protein CASRDGAAYEQYF.

The chain links TRBV5-1 to TRBJ2-3; 8 positions agree with TRBD1. The V and J ends lost 1 base and 1 base, in that order; junction bases with no gene match: 8. The CDR3 covers 17 residues. Germline V gene sequence: CDR1 SGHRS, CDR2 YFSETQ. CDR3: CASSLSPGGIGTDTQYF. The CDR3, as DNA: TGCGCCAGCAGCTTGAGTCCAGGGGGCATTGGCACAGATACGCAGTATTTT.

The chain recombines TRBV7-3 with TRBJ2-2; D may correspond to TRBD1 or TRBD2 (5 bases each). CDR3 length: 16 residues. Between the trimmed V and J ends, which lost 3 bases and 1 base, there was a span of 12 bases. Germline V gene lookup returns CDR1 SGHTA and CDR2 FQGTGA. CDR3 sequence: CASSLGRGENTGELFF. Written as DNA, the CDR3 is TGTGCCAGCAGCTTGGGTAGAGGGGAGAACACCGGGGAGCTGTTTTTT.

This clone has just one count. The chain recombines TRBV4-2 with TRBJ2-3, with TRBD1 as a possible D gene (6 bases). The V and J ends lost 1 base and 0 bases respectively, with 11 bases between them. Germline V gene sequence: CDR1 LGHNA, CDR2 YNFKEQ. The length of the CDR3 is 16 residues. The CDR3 nucleotides read TGTGCCAGCAGCCAAGTTTCCCAGGGGAGCACAGATACGCAGTATTTT. Its protein product is CASSQVSQGSTDTQYF.

CDR3 nucleotide sequence: TGTGCCTGGAGGCCCCGACTAGCGACTAGCACAGATACGCAGTATTTT. Its protein is CAWRPRLATSTDTQYF. The V call is TRBV30, the J call TRBJ2-3, with 8 bases aligning to TRBD2. V lost 3 bases and J lost 0; bases outside the gene matches: 8. Germline CDR1 reads GTSNPN; CDR2 reads SVGIG (reference sequence). The CDR3 loop spans 16 amino acids.

Here the CDR3 reads CACRGSTEAFF. CDR3 nucleotide sequence: TGTGCCTGCAGGGGGTCTACTGAAGCTTTCTTT. This chain links TRBV30 with TRBJ1-1, with TRBD1 matching 7 bases. Per the germline V gene, CDR1 is GTSNPN and CDR2 is SVGIG (reference sequence). The CDR3 totals 11 residues. After removal of 6 bases from V and 5 bases from J, the junction contained 3 bases not matched to a gene.

The rearrangement joins TRBV27 to TRBJ2-6; 10 bases fit TRBD1. V was pared by 5 bases and J by 3 bases, with 4 bases of the junction left unmatched. This CDR3 is built from 16 residues. The germline V gene encodes CDR1 MNHEY and CDR2 SMNVEV (reference sequence). CDR3 DNA sequence: TGTGCCAGCAGTCCGGACAGGGGGAATGGGGCCAACGTCCTGACTTTC. The encoded protein is CASSPDRGNGANVLTF.

This sequence joins TRBV6-5 and TRBJ1-4, with D perhaps TRBD1 (5 bases). The V end lost 6 bases, the J end lost 7 bases, and 15 bases lay between the germline ends. The germline CDR1 and CDR2 sequences are MNHEY and SVGAGI. CDR3 length: 14 amino acids. This CDR3 is CASRGPHLGEKLFF. CDR3 sequence (DNA): TGTGCCAGCAGGGGACCTCATCTCGGTGAAAAACTGTTTTTT.

The CDR3 DNA follows: TGTGCCAGCAGTTACTCGGGGATTGGCTACACCTTC. Its protein is CASSYSGIGYTF. The rearrangement joins TRBV6-2 or TRBV6-3 to TRBJ1-2; D unclear. Trimming shortened V by 0 bases and J by 7 bases, and 6 bases separated the two germline ends. The CDR3 is 12 amino acids. Germline CDR1 and CDR2: MNHEY and SVGEGT.

This clone was counted between two and nine times. This same CDR3 is encoded by further DNA sequences in the sample. The V gene is TRBV15, the J gene TRBJ1-2, with D maybe TRBD1 (6 bases). V was cut by 0 bases and J by 6 bases, with 8 bases left in between. Per the germline V gene, CDR1 is LNHNV and CDR2 is YYDKDF (reference sequence). CDR3 length: 13 residues. CDR3 sequence (DNA): TGTGCCACCAGCAGAGAAGAGGGGGATGGCTACACCTTC. This gives the protein CATSREEGDGYTF.

This chain connects TRBV27 to TRBJ1-5; D remains unclear. This CDR3 contains 12 residues. The germline V gene has CDR1 MNHEY and CDR2 SMNVEV (reference sequence). The V and J ends lost 5 bases and 3 bases respectively, with 5 bases between them. CDR3 sequence reads: CASSPHNQPQHF. The CDR3 coding sequence is TGTGCCAGCAGTCCCCACAATCAGCCCCAGCATTTT.

Here the CDR3 reads CASSFGWNTQYF. As DNA, the CDR3 is TGTGCCAGCAGCTTTGGGTGGAATACGCAGTATTTT. The chain links TRBV5-8 to TRBJ2-3; no clear D gene. V lost 2 bases and J lost 7, with 8 bases in between. This CDR3 has 12 residues. The germline V gene has CDR1 SGHTS and CDR2 YDEGEE.

The chain combines TRBV5-5 with TRBJ2-1; TRBD2 agrees at 8 bases. This CDR3 has 15 amino acids. With 0 bases clipped from V and 6 bases from J, the junction kept 5 bases outside the gene matches. Germline lookup yields CDR1 SGHKS and CDR2 YYEKEE (reference sequence). The CDR3 reads CASSLGTSGLNEQFF. CDR3 DNA sequence: TGTGCCAGCAGCTTGGGCACTAGCGGACTCAATGAGCAGTTCTTC.

The rearrangement links TRBV28 to TRBJ1-5; TRBD1 agrees at 9 bases. The germline gives CDR1 MDHEN, CDR2 SYDVKM. V lost 5 bases, J lost 7 bases, and 6 bases stayed unmatched. The CDR3 runs to 14 residues. CDR3 amino acids: CASSRDRETQPQHF. The CDR3 coding sequence is TGTGCCAGCAGTCGGGACAGGGAGACCCAGCCCCAGCATTTT.

This clone has only a few counts. CDR3: CASRSRLWGGNEKLFF. The CDR3 DNA reads TGTGCAAGTCGCTCTAGGTTATGGGGAGGGAATGAAAAACTGTTTTTT. This chain links TRBV12-2 with TRBJ1-4. TRBV12-2 represents a pseudogene. The CDR3 runs to 16 residues.

The chain recombines TRBV30 with TRBJ1-3; maybe TRBD1 (6 bases). The CDR3 covers 14 residues. The V end lost 7 bases, the J end lost 3 bases, and 16 bases lay between the germline ends. The germline V gene encodes CDR1 GTSNPN and CDR2 SVGIG (reference sequence). CDR3 sequence reads: CAFGPQGFGNTIYF. The CDR3, as DNA: TGTGCCTTCGGCCCACAGGGATTTGGAAACACCATATATTTT.

CDR3 sequence: CARSPGEQYF. The CDR3 nucleotides read TGTGCCAGAAGCCCGGGGGAGCAGTACTTC. This rearrangement joins TRBV5-3 to TRBJ2-7; the D gene is possibly TRBD2 (5 bases). TRBV5-3 is placed among ORFs of uncertain function. V lost 4 bases and J lost 7, with 6 bases in between. CDR3 size: 10 residues.

The chain carries TRBV9 and TRBJ1-1; 7 positions agree with TRBD1. V gave up 3 bases and J gave up 0 bases; unmatched junction bases: 11. The CDR3 loop spans 17 amino acids. Per germline, CDR1 SGDLS and CDR2 YYNGEE. The CDR3 here is CASSGRKTGNMNTEAFF. The CDR3 DNA reads TGTGCCAGCAGCGGGAGGAAGACAGGGAACATGAACACTGAAGCTTTCTTT.

The V call is TRBV28, the J call TRBJ2-6; D is undetermined. V dropped 7 bases and J dropped 2 bases, with 6 bases sitting between them. The CDR3 has 13 residues. The germline CDR1 and CDR2 sequences are MDHEN and SYDVKM. CDR3 sequence reads: CASKTPGANVLTF. The CDR3 DNA reads TGTGCCAGCAAAACCCCTGGGGCCAACGTCCTGACTTTC.

The chain links TRBV6-1 to TRBJ1-3; no definite D call. V was shortened by 2 bases and J by 0 bases, with 8 bases between the two germline ends. CDR1 and CDR2 (germline): MNHNS, SASEGT. CDR3 length: 15 residues. CDR3 nucleotide sequence: TGTGCCAGCAGTGAAATCTTGGACTCTGGAAACACCATATATTTT. Residues: CASSEILDSGNTIYF.

The rearrangement links TRBV5-6 to TRBJ1-3; TRBD1 aligns across 7 bases. Germline assignment: CDR1 SGHDT and CDR2 YYEEEE. CDR3 size: 16 residues. V was pared by 4 bases and J by 0 bases, with 7 bases of the junction left unmatched. The chain's CDR3 is CASSPLGQISGNTIYF. The CDR3 bases are TGTGCCAGCAGCCCCTTGGGACAGATCTCTGGAAACACCATATATTTT.

This chain connects TRBV7-8 to TRBJ2-1; 13 positions match TRBD2. V lost 5 bases and J lost 8; bases outside the gene matches: 9. Germline CDR1 is SGHVS and CDR2 is FQNEAQ. The CDR3 is 16 residues long. This CDR3 is CASSPRTSGSLHEQFF. Written as DNA, the CDR3 is TGTGCCAGCAGCCCGCGGACTAGCGGGAGTCTACATGAGCAGTTCTTC.

This chain joins TRBV4-1 and TRBJ2-1; a weak D match, TRBD2 (6 bases). The CDR3 is made up of 15 amino acids. Trimming removed 4 bases at V and 4 bases at J, with 14 bases between. Germline lookup yields CDR1 MGHRA and CDR2 YSYEKL. Here the CDR3 DNA reads TGCGCCAGCAGCCTCCGCGGGGCGGGGTACAATGAGCAGTTCTTC. Protein: CASSLRGAGYNEQFF.

The chain is built from TRBV4-1 and TRBJ2-2; weak D call: TRBD1 (6 bases). Germline CDR1 and CDR2: MGHRA and YSYEKL. This CDR3 contains 15 residues. V shed 1 base and J shed 5 bases, with 11 bases lying between them. As DNA, the CDR3 is TGCGCCAGCAGCCAAGCCTTAAGGGGGACCGGGGAGCTGTTTTTT. Translated: CASSQALRGTGELFF.

This chain uses TRBV3-1 (or the pseudogene TRBV3-2) with TRBJ2-2; a possible D gene is TRBD2 (6 bases). Trimming shortened V by 5 bases and J by 6 bases, and 19 bases separated the two germline ends. Germline assignment: CDR1 LGHDT and CDR2 YNNKEL (reference sequence). The CDR3 contains 16 residues. Written as DNA, the CDR3 is TGTGCCAGCAGCGCTGGGCAGGGAGGTGGGGCCGGGGAGCTGTTTTTT. Translation gives CASSAGQGGGAGELFF.